This TCR beta chain appears in the sequencing data of a study of T cells in Graves' hyperthyroidism and ophthalmopathy. The study's findings and limits: Most thyroid clonotypes expanded above 0.001 were also detected in blood.

This clonotype was found a few times. Antigen specificity is unknown. Clinical Activity Scores of at least 3, NOSPECS grades of at least 4 and durations under 3 months characterized ophthalmopathy patients. Diagnostic decisions used clinical symptoms, serum thyroxine and TRAb, thyroid ultrasound and orbital computed tomography. PBMCs were obtained from 9 to 10 ml fresh peripheral blood. TCR beta CDR3 regions were amplified from RNA. Initially, a first-round RT-PCR of the TCR CDR3 employed the HTBI primer set. TCRdb used MiXCR to reprocess the multiplex PCR reads, holding one entry per CDR3 protein. The data show fewer than 750,000 distinct CDR3 sequences, under 15% seen once. The clonotype originates from a woman between 40 and 55 years old with Graves' ophthalmopathy. Sequencing was carried out using blood.

CDR3 region: CAWSVQDQSTEAFF. CDR3 DNA: TGTGCCTGGAGTGTACAAGATCAGAGTACTGAAGCTTTCTTT. V gene TRBV30 combines with J gene TRBJ1-1; D not certain. Germline CDR1 reads GTSNPN; CDR2 reads SVGIG (reference sequence). V was trimmed by 0 bases and J by 5 bases, leaving 13 bases between them. This CDR3 has 14 amino acids. Looking up the rest from reference TRBV30 and TRBJ1-1 gives the full variable domain: SQTIHQWPATLVQPVGSPLSLECTVEGTSNPNLYWYRQAAGRGLQLLFYSVGIGQISSEVPQNLSASRPQDRQFILSSKKLLLSDSGFYLCAWSVQDQSTEAFFGQGTRLTVV.